A single sample is the source of the 27 T cell receptor beta chains below, sequenced in a study of T cell responses to AZD1222 COVID-19 vaccine. The repertoire was sequenced with immunoSEQ multiplex PCR; TCRdb's copy has only in-frame clones and lacks some. The sample includes 92,000 or so clones, around 90% of them seen just once. Sequenced material: peripheral blood, taken on day 0 of AZD1222 vaccination. All receptors come from an adult in good health.

The gene calls are TRBV11-1 and TRBJ2-7; no firm D call. The CDR3 loop spans 12 amino acids. Germline V gene lookup returns CDR1 SGHAT and CDR2 FQDESV (reference sequence). Trimming pared 3 bases from V and 3 bases from J, leaving 6 bases between. The CDR3 DNA reads TGTGCCAGCAGCTTTTCAGGCTACGAGCAGTACTTC. Translated, it gives CASSFSGYEQYF.

This clone was detected a few times. The rearrangement uses TRBV10-3 and TRBJ1-6; 9 bases match TRBD1. CDR1 is ENHRY, CDR2 SYGVKD, per germline. The V gene end was trimmed by 3 bases and the J gene end by 7 bases; junction bases not matched to a gene: 7. The CDR3 is made up of 16 amino acids. As DNA, the CDR3 is TGTGCCATCAGTGATGGGACAGGGAGTAACAATTCACCCCTCCACTTT. Translating it yields CAISDGTGSNNSPLHF.

This rearrangement joins TRBV18 to TRBJ1-1; 9 nucleotides line up with TRBD1. The CDR3 consists of 16 residues. Germline CDR1 and CDR2: KGHSH and LQKENI. V trimming: 3 bases; J trimming: 4 bases; junction bases outside the gene matches: 9. The CDR3 loop reads CASSPPGTGRVTEAFF. CDR3 coding DNA: TGTGCCAGCTCACCCCCTGGGACAGGGCGGGTCACTGAAGCTTTCTTT.

The chain combines TRBV7-9 with TRBJ2-7; D is ambiguous. This CDR3 spans 14 amino acids. Trimming stripped 5 bases from V and 0 bases from J, with 11 bases between. Looked up from germline, CDR1 is SEHNR and CDR2 is FQNEAQ (reference sequence). CDR3 bases: TGTGCCAGCAGCGTGAGCGTGAACTCCTACGAGCAGTACTTC. Translating gives CASSVSVNSYEQYF.

The rearrangement joins TRBV6-5 to TRBJ2-7; tentative D call: TRBD1 (5 bases). Germline V lookup: CDR1 MNHEY, CDR2 SVGAGI. V was shortened by 6 bases and J by 0 bases, with 6 bases between the two germline ends. The length of the CDR3 is 12 residues. The CDR3 DNA sequence: TGTGCCAGCAGCAGGGTCTCCTACGAGCAGTACTTC. Protein product: CASSRVSYEQYF.

This chain joins TRBV28 and TRBJ2-2; TRBD2 matches at 11 bases. The CDR3 sequence is 17 residues long. V lost 4 bases and J lost 4; bases outside the gene matches: 8. Germline CDR1 MDHEN, CDR2 SYDVKM. CDR3 nucleotide sequence: TGTGCCAGCAGTTCCCGCTATAGCGGGGGGGGCACCGGGGAGCTGTTTTTT. Translating gives CASSSRYSGGGTGELFF.

This clone was observed a few times. The rearrangement uses TRBV20-1 and TRBJ2-1; TRBD1 matches at 10 bases. Germline V gene data show CDR1 as DFQATT and CDR2 as SNEGSKA (reference sequence). V trimming: 3 bases; J trimming: 10 bases; junction bases outside the gene matches: 21. This CDR3 has 18 residues. The chain's CDR3 is CSASFRDRGWAGIPEQFF. Written as DNA, the CDR3 is TGCAGTGCTAGTTTTAGGGACAGGGGATGGGCGGGGATCCCCGAGCAGTTCTTC.

The rearrangement joins TRBV28 to TRBJ2-7; 7 nucleotides agree with TRBD1. The CDR3 is made up of 15 amino acids. J was trimmed by 3 bases and V by 5 bases; bases with no gene match: 10. Germline-derived CDR1 and CDR2 are MDHEN and SYDVKM. CDR3 in DNA: TGTGCCAGCAGTCAGTCCGGGACAGTTTACTACGAGCAGTACTTC. Its translation: CASSQSGTVYYEQYF.

The rearrangement links TRBV28 to TRBJ2-3, with a possible D match to TRBD2 (5 bases). V dropped 2 bases and J dropped 0 bases, with 9 bases sitting between them. The CDR3 extends over 15 amino acids. Germline V gene sequence: CDR1 MDHEN, CDR2 SYDVKM. In DNA form, the CDR3 reads TGTGCCAGCAGTTTAGGACTCATTAGCACAGATACGCAGTATTTT. This codes for CASSLGLISTDTQYF.

The rearrangement uses TRBV5-3 and TRBJ2-1; no clear D gene. TRBV5-3 is an open reading frame, and its role is uncertain. Trimming removed 0 bases at V and 2 bases at J, with 6 bases between. This CDR3 has 14 amino acids. For the CDR3, the DNA is TGTGCCAGAAGCTTGGTCTGGACCTACAATGAGCAGTTCTTC. Its protein product is CARSLVWTYNEQFF.

The V gene is TRBV6-2 or TRBV6-3, the J gene TRBJ2-1; D call uncertain. The CDR3 is 15 amino acids. The germline V gene has CDR1 MNHEY and CDR2 SVGEGT. Deletions cut 5 bases from V and 2 bases from J, with 13 bases between. CDR3 bases: TGTGCCAGCAGTCCGACGGACCAGGCCTACAATGAGCAGTTCTTC. Translating it yields CASSPTDQAYNEQFF.

The chain recombines TRBV27 with TRBJ1-2; maybe TRBD1 (5 bases). The CDR3 sequence is 14 residues long. Trimming left V 4 bases short and J 7 bases short, with 16 bases between. Germline V CDR1 and CDR2: MNHEY, SMNVEV (reference sequence). As DNA, the CDR3 is TGTGCCAGCAGTTCCCTGGACGGGGCGAGTGGCTACACCTTC. As protein: CASSSLDGASGYTF.

This chain's CDR3 is CASSPDRGEQYF. In nucleotides, the CDR3 is TGTGCCAGCAGCCCAGACAGGGGCGAGCAGTACTTC. The chain has TRBV4-2 and TRBJ2-7; 8 bases are a match to TRBD1. With V trimmed by 4 bases and J by 6 bases, 2 bases remained unmatched. This CDR3 spans 12 amino acids. CDR1 is LGHNA and CDR2 is YNFKEQ in the germline V gene.

V and J are TRBV19 and TRBJ2-2; D is uncertain. V gave up 9 bases and J gave up 5 bases, with 10 bases separating them. Germline V gene lookup returns CDR1 LNHDA and CDR2 SQIVND (reference sequence). The CDR3 runs to 12 residues. CDR3 region: CASLGRTGELFF. The DNA for the CDR3 is TGTGCCAGCCTCGGAAGGACCGGGGAGCTGTTTTTT.

In nucleotides, the CDR3 is TGTGCCAGCAGCCCGCAGGGGGCGGAGACCCAGTACTTC. Encoded protein: CASSPQGAETQYF. The rearrangement uses TRBV7-2 and TRBJ2-5; 8 nucleotides align to TRBD1. Trimming removed 5 bases from V and 5 bases from J; junction bases left unmatched: 4. Per the germline V gene, CDR1 is SGHTA and CDR2 is FQGNSA. The CDR3 totals 13 residues.

The chain joins TRBV19 to TRBJ2-1; TRBD2 matches 15 bases. The germline CDR1 and CDR2 sequences are LNHDA and SQIVND (reference sequence). There are 17 residues in the CDR3. The trim removed 4 bases at V and 7 bases at J, leaving 8 bases unmatched. CDR3 DNA sequence: TGTGCCAGTAGTACGGGACTAGCGGGAGGTACGAGAAATGAGCAGTTCTTC. It translates to CASSTGLAGGTRNEQFF.

The chain links TRBV18 to TRBJ1-6; 7 bases align to TRBD1. The CDR3 length is 14 residues. CDR1 and CDR2 (germline): KGHSH, LQKENI. V dropped 3 bases and J dropped 6; count of bases not matched to a gene: 2. For the CDR3, the DNA is TGTGCCAGCTCACCCGGGACAGTTAATTCACCCCTCCACTTT. It codes for CASSPGTVNSPLHF.

This clone was seen more than once but under ten times. The chain recombines TRBV5-1 with TRBJ2-7; D perhaps matches TRBD2 (6 bases). This CDR3 has 15 amino acids. V gave up 4 bases and J gave up 2 bases, with 16 bases separating them. CDR1 and CDR2 (germline): SGHRS, YFSETQ. The CDR3 DNA reads as TGCGCCAGCAGCCCCCGAGAGCGGGCAACCTACGAGCAGTACTTC. It is translated as CASSPRERATYEQYF.

J is TRBJ1-1 and V is TRBV4-3, with no clear D. Germline loops: CDR1 LGHNA, CDR2 YSLEER. V dropped 0 bases and J dropped 2 bases, with 10 bases sitting between them. The CDR3 is 15 residues long. CDR3 protein: CASSQDLYGNTEAFF. CDR3 in DNA: TGCGCCAGCAGCCAAGATCTGTACGGAAACACTGAAGCTTTCTTT.

This chain links TRBV6-5 with TRBJ2-3; tentatively, D is TRBD2 (5 bases). The CDR3 runs 14 residues. Per the germline V gene, CDR1 is MNHEY and CDR2 is SVGAGI. Trimming pared 8 bases from V and 2 bases from J, leaving 14 bases between. The CDR3 loop is CASVGGRLTDTQYF. CDR3 DNA sequence: TGTGCCAGCGTAGGAGGCAGGCTCACAGATACGCAGTATTTT.

The J gene is TRBJ2-7, the V gene TRBV19; 8 nucleotides align to TRBD1. Germline-derived CDR1 and CDR2 are LNHDA and SQIVND (reference sequence). V lost 2 bases to trimming and J lost 4 bases; unmatched junction nucleotides: 7. The CDR3 loop spans 15 amino acids. In DNA form, the CDR3 reads TGTGCCAGTAGTATATGGCAGGGGGCGAGGTACGAGCAGTACTTC. Translated: CASSIWQGARYEQYF.

The chain is built from TRBV19 and TRBJ2-6, with a tentative D call TRBD2 (7 bases). There are 17 residues in the CDR3. CDR1 and CDR2 from the germline V gene are LNHDA and SQIVND (reference sequence). Trimming shortened V by 3 bases and J by 0 bases, and 12 bases separated the two germline ends. DNA for the CDR3: TGTGCCAGTAGTATTGCGGGGGCGAACTCTGGGGCCAACGTCCTGACTTTC. This codes for CASSIAGANSGANVLTF.

This chain uses TRBV7-2 with TRBJ1-1; 7 nucleotides match TRBD1. The germline V gene encodes CDR1 SGHTA and CDR2 FQGNSA. The V segment lost 4 bases and the J segment 1 base; nucleotides outside the gene matches: 3. This CDR3 has 14 amino acids. In nucleotides, the CDR3 is TGTGCCAGCAGCTATAGGACAGGGAACACTGAAGCTTTCTTT. It yields the protein CASSYRTGNTEAFF.

V is TRBV6-5 and J is TRBJ2-3, with TRBD2 as a possible D gene (6 bases). Trimming cost V 0 bases and J 6 bases, with 7 bases left between them. Germline CDR1 and CDR2: MNHEY and SVGAGI. This CDR3 region has 13 residues. CDR3 coding DNA: TGTGCCAGCAGTTACTCGAGCGGGGATACGCAGTATTTT. This gives the protein CASSYSSGDTQYF.

The V and J genes are TRBV19 and TRBJ2-1; D may correspond to TRBD1 or TRBD2 (5 bases each). The CDR3 length is 14 residues. The germline gives CDR1 LNHDA, CDR2 SQIVND (reference sequence). V lost 1 base and J 7 bases, leaving 11 bases between the germline ends. The CDR3 DNA reads TGTGCCAGTAGTATAGCCCTGGGGGTAAATGAGCAGTTCTTC. The encoded protein is CASSIALGVNEQFF.

The chain recombines TRBV19 with TRBJ2-7; possible D gene TRBD1, 5 bases. Germline loops: CDR1 LNHDA, CDR2 SQIVND (reference sequence). This CDR3 has 14 residues. The V gene lost 8 bases and the J gene lost 1 base, with 15 bases spanning the gap. The CDR3: CASSLGPYSYEQYF. DNA for the CDR3: TGTGCCAGTTCGCTGGGGCCCTATTCCTACGAGCAGTACTTC.

The chain couples TRBV5-1 to TRBJ2-2; possible D gene TRBD1, 5 bases. V was clipped by 0 bases and J by 6 bases, with 6 bases between them. The germline CDR1 and CDR2 sequences are SGHRS and YFSETQ. The CDR3 loop spans 13 amino acids. The CDR3 spells CASSLEGAGELFF. CDR3 coding DNA: TGCGCCAGCAGCTTGGAAGGGGCCGGGGAGCTGTTTTTT.